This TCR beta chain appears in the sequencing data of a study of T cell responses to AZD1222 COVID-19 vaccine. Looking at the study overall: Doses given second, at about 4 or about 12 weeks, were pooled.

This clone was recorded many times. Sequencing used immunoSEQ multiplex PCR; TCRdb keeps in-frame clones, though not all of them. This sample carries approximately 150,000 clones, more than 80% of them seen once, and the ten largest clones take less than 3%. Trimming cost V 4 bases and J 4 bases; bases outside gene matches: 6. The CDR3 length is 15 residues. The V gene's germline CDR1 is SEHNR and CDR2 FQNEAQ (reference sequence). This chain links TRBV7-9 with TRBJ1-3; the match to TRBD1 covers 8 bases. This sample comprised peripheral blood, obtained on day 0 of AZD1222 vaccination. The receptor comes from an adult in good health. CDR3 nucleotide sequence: TGTGCCAGCAGCTCGACAGGGGAAACCGGAAACACCATATATTTT. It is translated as CASSSTGETGNTIYF. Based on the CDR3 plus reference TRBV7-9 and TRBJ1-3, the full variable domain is DTGVSQNPRHKITKRGQNVTFRCDPISEHNRLYWYRQTLGQGPEFLTYFQNEAQLEKSRLLSDRFSAERPKGSFSTLEIQRTEQGDSAMYLCASSSTGETGNTIYFGEGSWLTVV.